The subject of this entry is one TCR beta chain. The entry originates in a study of T cell responses to AZD1222 COVID-19 vaccine. This CDR3 has 11 amino acids. V lost 8 bases to trimming and J lost 16 bases, with 15 bases between them. Germline values: CDR1 MDHEN, CDR2 SYDVKM. Assay used: immunoSEQ multiplex PCR; TCRdb lists only in-frame clones, some missing. The sample has approximately 110,000 clones, 85% to 90% seen once; the top ten hold around 7.7%. The sequenced sample was peripheral blood, obtained on day 0 of AZD1222 vaccination. This clonotype was obtained from an adult in good health. This chain uses TRBV28 with TRBJ1-6; TRBD1 is a possible D gene (5 bases). The CDR3 region is CASAREGVLHF. The DNA of the CDR3 is TGTGCCAGCGCCCGGGAAGGGGTGCTCCACTTT.